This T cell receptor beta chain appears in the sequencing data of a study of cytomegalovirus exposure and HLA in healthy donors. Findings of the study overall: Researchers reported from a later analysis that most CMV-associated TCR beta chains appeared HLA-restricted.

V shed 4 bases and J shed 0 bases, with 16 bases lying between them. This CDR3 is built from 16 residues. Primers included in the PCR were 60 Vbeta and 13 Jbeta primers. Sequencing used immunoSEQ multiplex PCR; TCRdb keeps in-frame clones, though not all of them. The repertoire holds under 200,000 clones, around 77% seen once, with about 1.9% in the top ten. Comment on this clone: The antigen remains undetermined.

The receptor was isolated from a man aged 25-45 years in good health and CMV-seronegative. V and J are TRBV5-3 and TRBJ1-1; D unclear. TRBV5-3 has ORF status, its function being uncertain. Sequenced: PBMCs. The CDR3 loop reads CARSPARLSLNTEAFF. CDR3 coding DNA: TGTGCCAGAAGCCCAGCGAGACTTAGTCTGAACACTGAAGCTTTCTTT.